This T cell receptor beta chain comes out of a study of regulatory T cells in long-lasting Graves disease. Study-wide context: New Graves' disease cases had less than 3 months of antithyroid drugs.

Time point defined: newly diagnosed GD, antithyroid drugs for less than 3 months. RNA from PBMCs was the source of the TCR library. Diagnoses of Graves' disease were made by American Thyroid Association guidelines. Sequencing libraries for TCR beta were prepared with iRepertoire HTBI primers and Arm-PCR of CDR3 regions. TCRdb reanalysed the multiplex PCR reads using MiXCR and keeps one entry per CDR3 protein. This table has roughly 500,000 distinct CDR3 sequences, approximately 12% appearing once. Germline V gene data show CDR1 as LNHNV and CDR2 as YYDKDF (reference sequence). With 2 bases removed from V and 1 base from J, the gap between germline ends came to 12 bases. The CDR3 totals 16 residues. The sample was also linked to a second study, of T cells in Graves' hyperthyroidism and ophthalmopathy. As reported in that work: These patients, aged 18 to 65, had recently diagnosed hyperthyroidism lasting under 2 months. A first-round RT-PCR of the TCR CDR3 used the HTBI primer set.

The TCR was taken from a woman aged 25 to 39 with Graves disease. The sequences come from peripheral blood mononuclear cells (PBMCs), collected at new diagnosis, from a patient treated with antithyroid drugs. The V gene is TRBV15, the J gene TRBJ1-3; D unresolved. The CDR3 nucleotides are TGTGCCACCAGCAGAACTACCAGAAGTTCTGGAAACACCATATATTTT. Translated: CATSRTTRSSGNTIYF.